The subject of this entry is one T cell receptor (beta chain). Its antigen is unknown. V was clipped by 1 base and J by 5 bases, with 12 bases between them. This CDR3 region has 14 residues. Germline CDR1 SGHRS, CDR2 YFSETQ. This sample stems from a study of cytomegalovirus exposure and HLA in healthy donors. The study, taken as a whole, reports: A later analysis reportedly identified an Asian-associated ancestry cluster as carrying fewer N-insertions than the approximately 730-donor mean.

The PCR made use of 60 Vbeta and 13 Jbeta primers. Data came from immunoSEQ multiplex PCR; TCRdb stores just in-frame clones and leaves some out. Here the sample spans fewer than 250,000 clones, around 76% being singletons. The chain recombines TRBV5-1 with TRBJ1-2; D is perhaps TRBD1 (5 bases). This sequence was found in a man younger than 35 in good health and CMV-seronegative. The sample taken for sequencing was PBMCs. Here the CDR3 reads CASSLSTGRYGYTF. The DNA for the CDR3 is TGCGCCAGCAGCTTGTCTACAGGACGGTATGGCTACACCTTC.